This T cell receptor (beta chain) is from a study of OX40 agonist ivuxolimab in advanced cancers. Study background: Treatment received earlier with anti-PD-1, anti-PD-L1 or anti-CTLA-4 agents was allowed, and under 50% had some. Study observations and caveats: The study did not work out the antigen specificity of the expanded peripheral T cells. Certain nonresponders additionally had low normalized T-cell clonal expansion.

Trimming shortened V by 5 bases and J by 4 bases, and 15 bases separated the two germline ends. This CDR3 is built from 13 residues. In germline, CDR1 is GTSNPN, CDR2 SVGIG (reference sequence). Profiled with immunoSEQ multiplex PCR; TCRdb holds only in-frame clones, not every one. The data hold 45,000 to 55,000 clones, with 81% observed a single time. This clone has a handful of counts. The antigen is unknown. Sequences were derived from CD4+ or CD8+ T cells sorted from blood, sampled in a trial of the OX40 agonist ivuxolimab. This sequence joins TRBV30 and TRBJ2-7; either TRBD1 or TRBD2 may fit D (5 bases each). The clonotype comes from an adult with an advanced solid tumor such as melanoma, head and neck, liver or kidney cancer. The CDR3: CAWGDGIGYEQYF. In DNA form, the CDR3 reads TGTGCCTGGGGGGACGGGATCGGATACGAGCAGTACTTC.